This T cell receptor beta chain derives from a study of T cells in localized non-small cell lung cancer. Findings and caveats of the study: With higher T cell density in blood came longer overall survival. Uninvolved adjacent lung showed peak T cell clonality, exceeding tumor. Sequence data derive from only one tumor region, so heterogeneity remains possible. Of the top 100 tumor clones, median approximately 50 were in adjacent lung, about 30 among its top 100.

Some clones are missing from TCRdb's copy, which holds only in-frame ones; the method was immunoSEQ multiplex PCR. The table includes around 21,000 clones, 85% to 90% detected once. As regards this clone: What it recognizes is unknown.

The CDR3 sequence is 13 residues long. Deletions cut 0 bases from V and 7 bases from J, with 11 bases between. The germline gives CDR1 SGHRS, CDR2 YFSETQ. The receptor was derived from a male donor at least 60 years old with stage I lung adenocarcinoma. This specimen consisted of peripheral blood, obtained before any cancer treatment. The V call is TRBV5-1, the J call TRBJ2-7; the D is unclear. The CDR3 spells CASSLAGTEEQYF. DNA for the CDR3: TGCGCCAGCAGCTTGGCAGGTACGGAGGAGCAGTACTTC.